Each of the 25 T cell receptor beta chains below was sequenced from the same sample in a study of neoadjuvant anti-PD-1 for oral cavity cancer. Libraries were prepared by immunoSEQ multiplex PCR; TCRdb keeps only in-frame clonotypes and omits some of them. The data show 9,500 to 12,000 clones, with 52% seen just once and 26% held by the top ten. The material sequenced was tumor tissue, taken before nivolumab (anti-PD-1) treatment. The receptors were gathered from a person aged 35 to 85 with oral cavity squamous cell carcinoma.

The V and J genes are TRBV5-6 and TRBJ1-1, with 9 bases that match TRBD1. Germline loops: CDR1 SGHDT, CDR2 YYEEEE. With V trimmed by 3 bases and J by 1 base, 4 bases remained unmatched. The CDR3 contains 15 residues. The CDR3 spells CASSSWDRENTEAFF. CDR3 in DNA: TGTGCCAGCAGCTCCTGGGACAGGGAGAACACTGAAGCTTTCTTT.

A few counts support this clone. The genes are TRBV18 and TRBJ2-7, with 9 bases that match TRBD2. Losses at the gene ends were 5 bases for V and 5 bases for J; bases not matched to a gene: 10. From germline, CDR1 is KGHSH and CDR2 LQKENI. This CDR3 spans 15 amino acids. CDR3 amino acids: CASSAVLAGLNEQYF. The DNA of the CDR3 is TGTGCCAGCTCAGCCGTCCTAGCGGGGTTAAACGAGCAGTACTTC.

This clone showed up just a few times. This chain links TRBV9 with TRBJ2-7, with TRBD2 matching over 9 bases. Germline V gene data show CDR1 as SGDLS and CDR2 as YYNGEE. This CDR3 is built from 17 residues. The V gene end was trimmed by 0 bases and the J gene end by 4 bases; junction bases not matched to a gene: 11. The CDR3 DNA reads TGTGCCAGCAGCGTAGAGGCGGGGGGGCCTTTTGCTTACGAGCAGTACTTC. Translated: CASSVEAGGPFAYEQYF.

This clone has only a few counts. J is TRBJ1-2 and V is TRBV27; unclear D gene. Germline assignment: CDR1 MNHEY and CDR2 SMNVEV (reference sequence). This CDR3 has 14 amino acids. Trimming shortened V by 2 bases and J by 5 bases, and 12 bases separated the two germline ends. In nucleotides, the CDR3 is TGTGCCAGCAGTTTAGGGCGGGCTGTGTATGGCTACACCTTC. This encodes CASSLGRAVYGYTF.

Relative to its sample, this clone is medium-sized. J is TRBJ1-5 and V is TRBV19, with unresolved D. Germline CDR1 reads LNHDA; CDR2 reads SQIVND (reference sequence). Trimming pared 3 bases from V and 2 bases from J, leaving 11 bases between. The CDR3 length is 15 residues. CDR3 sequence: CASSIPTRGNQPQHF. The CDR3 coding sequence is TGTGCCAGTAGTATCCCCACACGGGGCAATCAGCCCCAGCATTTT.

This clone has more than one count but fewer than ten. The chain uses TRBV7-8 and TRBJ1-3; D is ambiguous. This CDR3 contains 18 residues. Germline values: CDR1 SGHVS, CDR2 FQNEAQ. The V and J ends lost 5 bases and 0 bases respectively, with 20 bases between them. The CDR3 bases are TGTGCCAGCAGCCAATCTTCCCGGGCTCCGAGCTCTGGAAACACCATATATTTT. Amino acids: CASSQSSRAPSSGNTIYF.

V and J are TRBV7-2 and TRBJ2-7, with 7 bases fitting TRBD1. Germline CDR1 is SGHTA and CDR2 is FQGNSA. The CDR3 runs 15 residues. J lost 2 bases, V lost 11 bases, and 15 bases had no gene match. Here the CDR3 reads CASQPEWTGPYEQYF. The CDR3 bases are TGTGCCTCCCAGCCTGAGTGGACAGGCCCCTACGAGCAGTACTTC.

This clone was seen more than once but under ten times. V is TRBV6-1 and J is TRBJ2-2; D might be TRBD1 (5 bases). This CDR3 region has 14 residues. Germline V gene data show CDR1 as MNHNS and CDR2 as SASEGT. The V and J ends lost 4 bases and 4 bases respectively, with 10 bases between them. CDR3: CASSGGRVTGELFF. In DNA form, the CDR3 reads TGTGCCAGCAGTGGAGGCAGGGTCACCGGGGAGCTGTTTTTT.

To note about this clone: One end of the junction varies from germline; a read error may be responsible. The rearrangement uses TRBV7-2 and TRBJ2-5; 11 bases agree with TRBD2. The CDR3 is 16 residues long. Per germline, CDR1 SGHTA and CDR2 FQGNSA. The CDR3 DNA reads as TGTGCCAGCAGCTTAGCTACTAGCGGGGGCCTCGTGACCGAGTACTTC. This gives the protein CASSLATSGGLVTEYF.

By sample share, this clone is medium-sized. This rearrangement joins TRBV6-1 to TRBJ1-5; TRBD1 is a possible D gene (6 bases). This CDR3 spans 15 amino acids. Germline CDR1 is MNHNS and CDR2 is SASEGT. The germline V and J ends were trimmed by 1 base and 6 bases, with 13 bases remaining between them. CDR3 amino acids: CASSEDRADIQPQHF. CDR3 sequence (DNA): TGTGCCAGCAGTGAAGACAGGGCCGACATTCAGCCCCAGCATTTT.

The CDR3 coding sequence is TGTGCCAGCAGTTACTCTCGTGGCCTCCCTAATGAAAAACTGTTTTTT. This sequence encodes CASSYSRGLPNEKLFF. The chain combines TRBV6-5 with TRBJ1-4; D unresolved. The germline V and J ends were trimmed by 0 bases and 3 bases, with 11 bases remaining between them. CDR1 is MNHEY, CDR2 SVGAGI, per germline. The CDR3 sequence is 16 residues long.

The chain employs TRBV5-4 and TRBJ2-7; 8 bases map to TRBD1. J was trimmed by 2 bases and V by 4 bases; bases with no gene match: 5. This CDR3 contains 14 residues. Germline CDR1 is SGHNT and CDR2 is YYREEE (reference sequence). CDR3 nucleotide sequence: TGTGCCAGCAGCCCCGGACAGGGTCCCTACGAGCAGTACTTC. Amino acid sequence: CASSPGQGPYEQYF. The full variable domain, rest sourced from reference TRBV5-4 and TRBJ2-7, is ETGVTQSPTHLIKTRGQQVTLRCSSQSGHNTVSWYQQALGQGPQFIFQYYREEENGRGNFPPRFSGLQFPNYSSELNVNALELDDSALYLCASSPGQGPYEQYFGPGTRLTVT.

This sequence joins TRBV5-1 and TRBJ2-5; D ambiguous. Germline V lookup: CDR1 SGHRS, CDR2 YFSETQ. The CDR3 sequence is 14 residues long. V was clipped by 4 bases and J by 6 bases, with 16 bases between them. DNA of the CDR3: TGCGCCAGCAGCCCAGCCGCTAACCTCCAGACCCAGTACTTC. It translates to CASSPAANLQTQYF. Complete variable domain (other parts from reference TRBV5-1 and TRBJ2-5): KAGVTQTPRYLIKTRGQQVTLSCSPISGHRSVSWYQQTPGQGLQFLFEYFSETQRNKGNFPGRFSGRQFSNSRSEMNVSTLELGDSALYLCASSPAANLQTQYFGPGTRLLVL.

The V gene is TRBV6-6, the J gene TRBJ2-7; 10 bases align to TRBD1. This CDR3 is 16 amino acids long. The trim removed 5 bases at V and 5 bases at J, leaving 12 bases unmatched. From germline, CDR1 is MNHNY and CDR2 SVGAGI (reference sequence). The CDR3 sequence is CASSLRPGTGAHEQYF. The CDR3 DNA reads TGTGCCAGCAGTCTCCGACCCGGGACAGGGGCCCACGAGCAGTACTTC.

This clone was seen only a few times. V and J are TRBV11-2 and TRBJ1-5; a possible D gene is TRBD1 (5 bases). In germline, CDR1 is SGHAT, CDR2 FQNNGV. The CDR3 covers 13 residues. V shed 2 bases and J shed 4 bases, with 6 bases lying between them. The CDR3 sequence: CASSLSGNQPQHF. In nucleotides, the CDR3 is TGTGCCAGCAGCTTATCAGGGAATCAGCCCCAGCATTTT.

This clone has just one count. The V gene is TRBV9, the J gene TRBJ1-1, with a tentative D call TRBD1 (6 bases). The CDR3 is made up of 14 amino acids. Germline V CDR1 and CDR2: SGDLS, YYNGEE. The germline V and J ends were trimmed by 0 bases and 5 bases, with 11 bases remaining between them. In DNA form, the CDR3 reads TGTGCCAGCAGCGTAGCAGGGGCTGGAACTGAAGCTTTCTTT. Translation gives CASSVAGAGTEAFF.

The chain couples TRBV19 to TRBJ2-2; D call uncertain. Germline V CDR1 and CDR2: LNHDA, SQIVND (reference sequence). CDR3 length equals 16 residues. The V gene lost 2 bases and the J gene lost 0 bases, with 10 bases spanning the gap. The CDR3 sequence is CASSIPGGSNTGELFF. The CDR3 DNA sequence: TGTGCCAGTAGTATACCCGGCGGATCGAACACCGGGGAGCTGTTTTTT.

The chain has TRBV7-9 and TRBJ2-1; 15 bases agree with TRBD2. Losses at the gene ends were 5 bases for V and 8 bases for J; bases not matched to a gene: 7. The CDR3 loop spans 16 amino acids. Per germline, CDR1 SEHNR and CDR2 FQNEAQ (reference sequence). The CDR3 nucleotides are TGTGCCAGCAGCCCCAGGACTAGCGGGGGGGCGTATGAGCAGTTCTTC. Its protein product is CASSPRTSGGAYEQFF.

This clone came up once. The CDR3 spells CASSQTRVTEAFF. CDR3 in DNA: TGTGCCAGCAGCCAAACGAGGGTCACTGAAGCTTTCTTT. The V gene is TRBV14, the J gene TRBJ1-1; no clear D gene. V shed 2 bases and J shed 4 bases, with 8 bases lying between them. The CDR3 runs to 13 residues. Looked up from germline, CDR1 is SGHDN and CDR2 is FVKESK.

The chain combines TRBV4-1 with TRBJ2-7, with 7 nucleotides matching TRBD2. This CDR3 is built from 15 residues. V was clipped by 4 bases and J by 0 bases; unmatched bases: 6. Germline V lookup: CDR1 MGHRA, CDR2 YSYEKL. The CDR3, as DNA: TGCGCCAGCAGCCCCGGGGAGCGGGGCTCCTACGAGCAGTACTTC. This encodes CASSPGERGSYEQYF.

This chain joins TRBV5-8 and TRBJ2-3, with TRBD2 matching 12 bases. V lost 3 bases to trimming and J lost 8 bases; unmatched junction nucleotides: 4. This CDR3 region has 14 residues. Germline-derived CDR1 and CDR2 are SGHTS and YDEGEE. The CDR3 DNA sequence: TGTGCCAGCAGCTCTCTAGCGGGGGGGATTACGCAGTATTTT. Translation: CASSSLAGGITQYF.

This clone has a handful of counts. The J gene is TRBJ2-7, the V gene TRBV6-5; 7 nucleotides match TRBD1. The ends lost 6 bases at V and 2 bases at J; junction bases unmatched: 7. Germline V lookup: CDR1 MNHEY, CDR2 SVGAGI. The CDR3 sequence is 14 residues long. The DNA of the CDR3 is TGTGCCAGCAGCGCCGACAGGGCGCCCTACGAGCAGTACTTC. It codes for CASSADRAPYEQYF.

The J gene is TRBJ2-3, the V gene TRBV7-2; TRBD1 matches at 11 bases. CDR1 is SGHTA, CDR2 FQGNSA, per germline. The CDR3 covers 16 residues. V shed 1 base and J 6 bases; nucleotides not matched to a gene: 6. In nucleotides, the CDR3 is TGTGCCAGCAGCTTAGGGACAGGGGGCTTTATCGATACGCAGTATTTT. Translating it yields CASSLGTGGFIDTQYF.

The chain joins TRBV6-5 to TRBJ2-5, with TRBD1 as a possible D gene (6 bases). V gave up 5 bases and J gave up 2 bases, with 9 bases separating them. The CDR3 is 13 residues long. Germline assignment: CDR1 MNHEY and CDR2 SVGAGI. For the CDR3, the DNA is TGTGCCAGCAGTCCGGACAGACAAGAGACCCAGTACTTC. Translated, it gives CASSPDRQETQYF.

The chain couples TRBV7-6 to TRBJ1-2; 7 bases agree with TRBD1. Germline V gene lookup returns CDR1 SGHVS and CDR2 FNYEAQ. The length of the CDR3 is 20 residues. Trimming at V came to 5 bases and at J to 8 bases, leaving 29 bases not matched to a gene. The CDR3 region has the DNA TGTGCCAGCAGCCCATCCCCCCACCCTAGTACCCCCCAGGGGGGGGAGGGCTACACCTTC. This codes for CASSPSPHPSTPQGGEGYTF.